This T cell receptor (beta chain) was sequenced for a study of T cell responses to AZD1222 COVID-19 vaccine. Study-wide findings and caveats: Seropositive status at baseline applied to only six AZD1222 recipients.

To note about this clone: What it recognizes is unknown.

Profiled with immunoSEQ multiplex PCR; TCRdb holds only in-frame clones, not every one. The table shows 110,000 to 150,000 clones, with around 88% occurring only once. The TCR was taken from an adult in good health. The sample in question was peripheral blood, obtained on day 0 of AZD1222 vaccination.

The CDR3 loop is CASSRQFISGNTIYF. CDR3 DNA sequence: TGTGCCAGCAGCAGACAGTTCATCTCTGGAAACACCATATATTTT. V gene TRBV6-2 or TRBV6-3 combines with J gene TRBJ1-3; maybe TRBD1 (5 bases). Trimming removed 6 bases from V and 0 bases from J, with 12 bases in between. Per the germline V gene, CDR1 is MNHEY and CDR2 is SVGEGT. The CDR3 extends over 15 amino acids.